One sample yielded the 21 T cell receptor beta chains listed below, sequenced in a study of Ad26.COV2.S vaccination and SARS-CoV-2 variants. Sequencing used immunoSEQ multiplex PCR; TCRdb keeps in-frame clones, though not all of them. Found here are about 94,000 clones, approximately 77% of them singletons; the top ten hold approximately 16%. Sequenced material: peripheral blood, taken after recovery from COVID-19. Receptors were obtained from a human donor who had recovered from COVID-19.

The chain employs TRBV3-1 (or the pseudogene TRBV3-2) and TRBJ1-1; D gene uncertain. The CDR3 is 14 residues long. V lost 1 base, J lost 7 bases, and 13 bases lay in between. Germline V gives CDR1 LGHDT, CDR2 YNNKEL (reference sequence). CDR3 sequence reads: CASSQVLGVGEAFF. CDR3 bases: TGTGCCAGCAGCCAAGTACTCGGGGTGGGTGAAGCTTTCTTT.

The chain uses TRBV10-2 and TRBJ2-7; 9 bases fit TRBD2. V shed 4 bases, J shed 4 bases, and the junction held 8 bases outside the gene matches. CDR1 WSHSY and CDR2 SAAADI come from the germline V gene. The CDR3 sequence is 15 residues long. The CDR3 is CASSGHGLAKYEQYF. The DNA of the CDR3 is TGCGCCAGCAGTGGCCATGGACTAGCGAAATACGAGCAGTACTTC.

The CDR3 region has the DNA TGTGCCAGCAGCACTTGGACAGGGGGACCGTACGAGCAGTACTTC. Encoded protein: CASSTWTGGPYEQYF. The rearrangement uses TRBV5-8 and TRBJ2-7; TRBD1 aligns across 10 bases. This CDR3 region has 15 residues. With 4 bases clipped from V and 4 bases from J, the junction kept 8 bases outside the gene matches. From germline, CDR1 is SGHTS and CDR2 YDEGEE.

This chain links TRBV5-6 with TRBJ2-5; TRBD2 matches 14 bases. This CDR3 contains 17 residues. CDR1 is SGHDT, CDR2 YYEEEE, per germline. V trimming: 4 bases; J trimming: 0 bases; junction bases outside the gene matches: 5. CDR3 protein: CASSIRTSGRYQETQYF. CDR3 sequence (DNA): TGTGCCAGCAGCATCCGGACTAGCGGGAGGTACCAAGAGACCCAGTACTTC.

The chain combines TRBV15 with TRBJ2-1, with TRBD2 matching over 7 bases. CDR1 and CDR2 from the germline V gene are LNHNV and YYDKDF (reference sequence). This CDR3 region has 13 residues. V gave up 1 base and J gave up 7 bases; unmatched junction bases: 1. Written as DNA, the CDR3 is TGTGCCACCAGCAGAGGGGGGGGGAATGAGCAGTTCTTC. Translated: CATSRGGGNEQFF.

The chain employs TRBV13 and TRBJ2-4; 10 bases match TRBD2. With 4 bases clipped from V and 5 bases from J, the junction kept 5 bases outside the gene matches. Germline CDR1 is PRHDT and CDR2 is FYEKMQ (reference sequence). The CDR3 is 15 amino acids. The CDR3 reads CASSSRGLAENIQYF. DNA of the CDR3: TGTGCCAGCAGCTCAAGAGGACTAGCGGAAAACATTCAGTACTTC.

The chain links TRBV28 to TRBJ2-1, with 8 nucleotides matching TRBD1. The CDR3 contains 14 residues. The V gene's germline CDR1 is MDHEN and CDR2 SYDVKM. J was trimmed by 2 bases and V by 8 bases; bases with no gene match: 5. The CDR3 here is CASSPDRAYNEQFF. In nucleotides, the CDR3 is TGTGCCAGCTCTCCGGACAGGGCCTACAATGAGCAGTTCTTC. Variable domain in full (rest from reference TRBV28 and TRBJ2-1): DVKVTQSSRYLVKRTGEKVFLECVQDMDHENMFWYRQDPGLGLRLIYFSYDVKMKEKGDIPEGYSVSREKKERFSLILESASTNQTSMYLCASSPDRAYNEQFFGPGTRLTVL.

The gene calls are TRBV2 and TRBJ2-3; 9 bases are shared with TRBD2. The CDR3 contains 15 residues. Germline V gene data show CDR1 as SNHLY and CDR2 as FYNNEI. Unmatched junction bases numbered 4, after V lost 6 bases and J lost 0 bases. The CDR3 coding sequence is TGTGCCAGCAGGGGACTAGCTGCTAGCACAGATACGCAGTATTTT. This codes for CASRGLAASTDTQYF.

The rearrangement uses TRBV4-1 and TRBJ2-3, with D possibly being TRBD2 (6 bases). V shed 0 bases and J shed 5 bases, with 15 bases lying between them. The CDR3 contains 16 residues. Germline V gene sequence: CDR1 MGHRA, CDR2 YSYEKL. The CDR3 sequence is CASSQDRGGVGDTQYF. The CDR3 DNA reads as TGCGCCAGCAGCCAAGATAGGGGCGGGGTGGGAGATACGCAGTATTTT.

The chain links TRBV28 to TRBJ1-2; possible D gene TRBD1, 5 bases. The CDR3 loop spans 15 amino acids. Germline lookup yields CDR1 MDHEN and CDR2 SYDVKM. V lost 5 bases and J lost 3, with 16 bases in between. The CDR3 coding sequence is TGTGCCAGCAGTACCACGGACGGGGACTACTATGGCTACACCTTC. Protein product: CASSTTDGDYYGYTF.

The chain joins TRBV7-9 to TRBJ2-3, with D possibly TRBD2 on 5 matching bases. V was cut by 8 bases and J by 3 bases, with 15 bases left in between. The CDR3 length is 14 residues. Germline loops: CDR1 SEHNR, CDR2 FQNEAQ (reference sequence). CDR3 nucleotides: TGTGCCAGCCCGGGGAAAAGCGGAACAGATACGCAGTATTTT. Its protein is CASPGKSGTDTQYF.

This chain uses TRBV6-5 with TRBJ2-7, with D hard to call. The germline V gene encodes CDR1 MNHEY and CDR2 SVGAGI. Trimming cost V 0 bases and J 7 bases, with 10 bases left between them. The CDR3 has 13 residues. The CDR3 is CASSYSSAGEQYF. The CDR3 DNA sequence: TGTGCCAGCAGTTACTCCTCTGCCGGAGAGCAGTACTTC.

The chain recombines TRBV6-5 with TRBJ2-7; D unresolved. Germline V gene lookup returns CDR1 MNHEY and CDR2 SVGAGI. This CDR3 has 11 residues. V lost 9 bases and J 6 bases, leaving 12 bases between the germline ends. In DNA, the CDR3 is TGTGCCAGTAGTAAACCGGGCGAGCAGTACTTC. Its translation is CASSKPGEQYF.

This chain links TRBV3-1 (or the pseudogene TRBV3-2) with TRBJ2-7; 13 bases map to TRBD2. Germline V CDR1 and CDR2: LGHDT, YNNKEL (reference sequence). The CDR3 loop spans 16 amino acids. Trimming cost V 9 bases and J 5 bases; bases outside gene matches: 13. This chain's CDR3 is CASYLVRTSGSNEQYF. Here the CDR3 DNA reads TGTGCCAGTTATCTAGTAAGGACTAGCGGGAGCAACGAGCAGTACTTC.

This clone occurred a few times. This chain uses TRBV10-1 with TRBJ1-2, with 10 bases lining up with TRBD1. V gave up 8 bases and J gave up 4 bases; unmatched junction bases: 13. The CDR3 consists of 16 residues. Germline-derived CDR1 and CDR2 are WNHNN and SYGVQD (reference sequence). CDR3 residues: CASDIRDRGLGYGYTF. CDR3 coding DNA: TGCGCCAGCGATATCCGGGACAGGGGTTTGGGCTATGGCTACACCTTC.

V and J are TRBV28 and TRBJ1-2; perhaps TRBD1 as D (6 bases). V lost 6 bases and J lost 5, with 16 bases in between. Germline assignment: CDR1 MDHEN and CDR2 SYDVKM. The length of the CDR3 is 14 residues. CDR3 DNA: TGTGCCAGCAGCCGCGAGGCAGGGGTGTATGGCTACACCTTC. It codes for CASSREAGVYGYTF.

The J gene is TRBJ2-7, the V gene TRBV7-9; the D gene could be TRBD1 or TRBD2 (5 bases each). The CDR3 sequence is 14 residues long. The germline CDR1 and CDR2 sequences are SEHNR and FQNEAQ (reference sequence). Trimming cost V 3 bases and J 8 bases, with 17 bases left between them. CDR3 sequence (DNA): TGTGCCAGCAGCTTGGGACCGCGGCTAAATCAGCAGTACTTC. This gives the protein CASSLGPRLNQQYF.

This chain uses TRBV7-2 with TRBJ1-1; D is unresolved. The CDR3 covers 17 residues. In germline, CDR1 is SGHTA, CDR2 FQGNSA. Trimming shortened V by 0 bases and J by 1 base, and 15 bases separated the two germline ends. This CDR3 is CASSLAIILRGNTEAFF. DNA of the CDR3: TGTGCCAGCAGCTTAGCTATTATCCTCCGGGGGAACACTGAAGCTTTCTTT.

The V call is TRBV7-2, the J call TRBJ1-6; no firm D call. This CDR3 spans 12 amino acids. The germline gives CDR1 SGHTA, CDR2 FQGNSA. Trimming took 2 bases from V and 7 from J, leaving 3 bases between them. The CDR3 loop is CASSLINSPLHF. CDR3 nucleotide sequence: TGTGCCAGCAGCTTAATCAATTCACCCCTCCACTTT.

This sequence joins TRBV3-1 (or the pseudogene TRBV3-2) and TRBJ1-1; D uncertain. The CDR3 is 14 residues long. The V gene lost 4 bases and the J gene lost 11 bases, with 20 bases spanning the gap. Per germline, CDR1 LGHDT and CDR2 YNNKEL (reference sequence). Written as DNA, the CDR3 is TGTGCCAGCAGCCTTGGTGGAGGCAGAGGGTACGCTTTCTTT. It codes for CASSLGGGRGYAFF.

This rearrangement joins TRBV20-1 to TRBJ1-2; 8 bases align to TRBD1. The trim removed 5 bases at V and 6 bases at J, leaving 2 bases unmatched. The CDR3 runs to 11 residues. Germline values: CDR1 DFQATT, CDR2 SNEGSKA (reference sequence). The CDR3 DNA follows: TGCAGTGCTCGGACAGGGAATGGCTACACCTTC. Protein sequence: CSARTGNGYTF.